Listed here are 23 T cell receptor beta chains from one sample, sequenced in a study of molecular identifiers for immune sequencing clone quantification. TCRdb reanalysed the PCR reads using MiXCR and keeps one entry per CDR3 protein. The profile shows about 510,000 distinct CDR3 sequences, about 25% of them singletons. The source material was naive CD8+ T cells from blood, with Jurkat cell RNA spiked in. Specified subset: FACS-sorted CD8+CD4-CCR7+CD45RA+ naive T cells. These TCRs come from a human donor in good health. Some libraries in this study had Jurkat cell RNA spiked in.

Concerning this clonotype itself: This sequence may be a read error, since a much larger clone differs from it by one base. V is TRBV7-2 and J is TRBJ2-1, with D hard to call. This CDR3 spans 14 amino acids. Trimming left V 3 bases short and J 6 bases short, with 12 bases between. Germline V CDR1 and CDR2: SGHTA, FQGNSA. The CDR3 sequence is CASSLVGNSNEQFF. The CDR3 DNA reads as TGTGCCAGCAGCTTGGTTGGTAACTCCAATGAGCAGTTCTTC.

This clonotype was counted between two and nine times. The V gene is TRBV9, the J gene TRBJ2-3, with D perhaps TRBD1 or TRBD2 (5 bases each). The V end lost 4 bases, the J end lost 3 bases, and 15 bases lay between the germline ends. The germline gives CDR1 SGDLS, CDR2 YYNGEE. The CDR3 is 15 residues long. The CDR3 here is CASSPQDGGTDTQYF. The CDR3 DNA follows: TGTGCCAGCAGCCCCCAAGATGGGGGTACAGATACGCAGTATTTT.

This clonotype was picked up many times. The V and J genes are TRBV21-1 and TRBJ2-6; the D call TRBD1 from the table was never checked on the DNA. TRBV21-1 is tagged as a pseudogene. This CDR3 has 16 amino acids. Here the CDR3 reads CASSKVPGSGANVLTF. The CDR3 DNA reads TGTGCCAGCAGCAAAGTCCCGGGTTCTGGGGCCAACGTCCTGACTTTC.

This chain connects TRBV7-6 to TRBJ2-1, with TRBD2 matching 10 bases. Germline trimming cut 3 bases from V and 6 bases from J; bases unmatched to any gene: 8. The CDR3 covers 16 residues. Per the germline V gene, CDR1 is SGHVS and CDR2 is FNYEAQ. The CDR3 bases are TGTGCCAGCAGCTTCCTGGCTAGCGGGAGTGGCAATGAGCAGTTCTTC. Protein: CASSFLASGSGNEQFF.

The gene calls are TRBV6-5 and TRBJ2-7, with 7 positions matching TRBD2. Germline V gene lookup returns CDR1 MNHEY and CDR2 SVGAGI. Trimming took 8 bases from V and 3 from J; bases not matched to a gene: 10. CDR3 length: 14 amino acids. The CDR3 nucleotides read TGTGCCAGCCGGCCCGCCGGGGGGTTCTACGAGCAGTACTTC. Amino acids: CASRPAGGFYEQYF.

This chain joins TRBV4-3 and TRBJ2-3; 14 bases fit TRBD2. The CDR3 contains 19 residues. V lost 0 bases, J lost 5 bases, and 10 bases stayed unmatched. CDR1 and CDR2 (germline): LGHNA, YSLEER. Here the CDR3 DNA reads TGCGCCAGCAGCCAAGAAACTCTGGGACTAGCGGGGGCGGGAGATACGCAGTATTTT. Translated, it gives CASSQETLGLAGAGDTQYF.

In its sample, this clonotype was seen a few times. This chain uses TRBV27 with TRBJ1-1, with D uncertain. CDR1 is MNHEY and CDR2 is SMNVEV in the germline V gene (reference sequence). V dropped 7 bases and J dropped 4 bases, with 19 bases sitting between them. The CDR3 covers 15 residues. The CDR3 region is CASTPIGYGSTEAFF. CDR3 sequence (DNA): TGTGCCAGCACCCCCATAGGGTATGGGAGCACTGAAGCTTTCTTT.

J is TRBJ1-4 and V is TRBV7-9, with TRBD1 matching over 11 bases. J lost 7 bases, V lost 5 bases, and 6 bases had no gene match. The germline gives CDR1 SEHNR, CDR2 FQNEAQ (reference sequence). There are 15 residues in the CDR3. The CDR3: CASSAWTGGVEKLFF. CDR3 sequence (DNA): TGTGCCAGCAGCGCCTGGACAGGGGGCGTTGAAAAACTGTTTTTT.

Concerning this clonotype: A much larger clone lies a single base off, so this may be a read error. This rearrangement joins TRBV4-3 to TRBJ2-4; D possibly corresponds to TRBD1 (5 bases). The CDR3 contains 16 residues. CDR1 is LGHNA, CDR2 YSLEER, per germline. V lost 0 bases, J lost 4 bases, and 13 bases lay in between. CDR3 nucleotides: TGCGCCAGCAGCCAAGAATGGCAGGGCGCTAAAAACATTCAGTACTTC. Translation: CASSQEWQGAKNIQYF.

The genes are TRBV28 and TRBJ2-5, with TRBD1 matching 7 bases. V was clipped by 3 bases and J by 4 bases; unmatched bases: 8. Germline V gene lookup returns CDR1 MDHEN and CDR2 SYDVKM. CDR3 length: 15 residues. CDR3 DNA sequence: TGTGCCAGCAGTTTCCAGGGACAGACCCGAGAGACCCAGTACTTC. Protein: CASSFQGQTRETQYF.

The table lists this clonotype with many counts. The chain uses TRBV4-3 and TRBJ2-7; D unresolved. This CDR3 has 16 amino acids. Germline V gives CDR1 LGHNA, CDR2 YSLEER. The V end lost 0 bases, the J end lost 3 bases, and 15 bases lay between the germline ends. The CDR3 loop reads CASSQDRGSRSYEQYF. In nucleotides, the CDR3 is TGCGCCAGCAGCCAAGATCGAGGTTCCCGGAGCTACGAGCAGTACTTC.

This clonotype was observed at least ten times. The J gene is TRBJ2-3, the V gene TRBV4-3; no clear D. The germline CDR1 and CDR2 sequences are LGHNA and YSLEER. V lost 7 bases to trimming and J lost 0 bases, with 20 bases between them. The CDR3 is 17 amino acids. CDR3 region: CASTPSWLATSTDTQYF. CDR3 in DNA: TGCGCCAGCACCCCAAGTTGGCTGGCAACTAGCACAGATACGCAGTATTTT.

Turning to this clonotype: A much more abundant neighbour one base away suggests this may be a read error. This chain links TRBV28 with TRBJ2-7, with 7 bases identical to TRBD1. The germline gives CDR1 MDHEN, CDR2 SYDVKM. The CDR3 loop spans 14 amino acids. The CDR3: CAGSLVSGGYEQYF. The CDR3 nucleotides read TGTGCCGGCAGCCTGGTATCAGGGGGCTACGAGCAGTACTTC.

The rearrangement links TRBV28 to TRBJ1-2; D perhaps matches TRBD1 (5 bases). The CDR3 runs to 14 residues. The germline V and J ends were trimmed by 3 bases and 4 bases, with 12 bases remaining between them. In germline, CDR1 is MDHEN, CDR2 SYDVKM. CDR3 loop: CASSLLGEVYGYTF. DNA of the CDR3: TGTGCCAGCAGTTTGTTGGGGGAAGTCTATGGCTACACCTTC.

Worth noting for this clonotype: A much larger clone sits a single nucleotide away, making a read error possible. V gene TRBV28 combines with J gene TRBJ2-3; no clear D. Germline V gives CDR1 MDHEN, CDR2 SYDVKM. V lost 11 bases and J 2 bases, leaving 14 bases between the germline ends. This CDR3 contains 13 residues. CDR3 in DNA: TGTGCCGATAGCCGGGCCGTCACAGATACGCAGTATTTT. Translating gives CADSRAVTDTQYF.

The chain links TRBV4-3 to TRBJ2-5, with 8 bases lining up with TRBD2. Germline V CDR1 and CDR2: LGHNA, YSLEER. Trimming took 0 bases from V and 5 from J; bases not matched to a gene: 5. The CDR3 is 15 amino acids. Here the CDR3 reads CASSQDRGGPETQYF. The CDR3 region has the DNA TGCGCCAGCAGCCAAGATCGGGGGGGCCCGGAGACCCAGTACTTC.

In the case of this clonotype: Possible read error: a much larger clone is one base away. The chain couples TRBV4-3 to TRBJ1-1; D may be TRBD1 (5 bases). This CDR3 has 15 residues. Germline V gene data show CDR1 as LGHNA and CDR2 as YSLEER. CDR3 loop: CASSQGVAGNTAAFF. The CDR3 coding sequence is TGCGCCAGCAGCCAAGGAGTGGCAGGGAACACTGCAGCTTTCTTT.

The CDR3 region has the DNA TGTGCCAGCAGGGCACAGGGGGACACTGAAGCTTTCTTT. This sequence encodes CASRAQGDTEAFF. The chain is built from TRBV27 and TRBJ1-1; TRBD1 aligns across 8 bases. CDR1 and CDR2 (germline): MNHEY, SMNVEV (reference sequence). The ends lost 6 bases at V and 3 bases at J; junction bases unmatched: 3. The CDR3 consists of 13 residues.

The chain has TRBV20-1 and TRBJ2-3; D gene uncertain. The CDR3 runs to 15 residues. In germline, CDR1 is DFQATT, CDR2 SNEGSKA (reference sequence). V gave up 3 bases and J gave up 4 bases, with 17 bases separating them. CDR3 sequence: CSASSAEGRPDTQYF. The CDR3 DNA follows: TGCAGTGCTAGTTCAGCAGAAGGTCGCCCAGATACGCAGTATTTT.

This clonotype was seen a few times. The chain combines TRBV20-1 with TRBJ2-7; no definite D call. The CDR3 has 13 residues. V shed 3 bases and J shed 4 bases, with 13 bases lying between them. Per the germline V gene, CDR1 is DFQATT and CDR2 is SNEGSKA (reference sequence). The CDR3 DNA reads TGCAGTGCTAGTGACCCTTATATTTACGAGCAGTACTTC. Its translation: CSASDPYIYEQYF.

The chain has TRBV28 and TRBJ2-5; 11 bases are a match to TRBD2. The germline V gene has CDR1 MDHEN and CDR2 SYDVKM. CDR3 length: 15 amino acids. Losses at the gene ends were 3 bases for V and 5 bases for J; bases not matched to a gene: 5. The CDR3: CASSFNRLAGETQYF. The DNA of the CDR3 is TGTGCCAGCAGTTTTAATCGACTAGCGGGGGAGACCCAGTACTTC.

In its sample, this clonotype was seen a few times. This sequence joins TRBV20-1 and TRBJ1-2; the D is unclear. Between the trimmed V and J ends, which lost 8 bases and 6 bases, there was a span of 22 bases. The CDR3 is 14 residues long. From germline, CDR1 is DFQATT and CDR2 SNEGSKA (reference sequence). DNA of the CDR3: TGCAGTTTCCCACCCTCACCCCAACCCAATGGCTACACCTTC. It is translated as CSFPPSPQPNGYTF.

This clonotype has only a few counts. A read error is likely, as this CDR3 ends without the conserved phenylalanine or tryptophan. The V call is TRBV28, the J call TRBJ2-5; weak D call: TRBD2 (6 bases). The CDR3 extends over 13 amino acids. The V and J ends lost 4 bases and 5 bases respectively, with 11 bases between them. Germline V gene sequence: CDR1 MDHEN, CDR2 SYDVKM. The CDR3 sequence is CASSYVREETQYL. In nucleotides, the CDR3 is TGTGCCAGCAGTTACGTCCGGGAGGAGACCCAGTACCTC.